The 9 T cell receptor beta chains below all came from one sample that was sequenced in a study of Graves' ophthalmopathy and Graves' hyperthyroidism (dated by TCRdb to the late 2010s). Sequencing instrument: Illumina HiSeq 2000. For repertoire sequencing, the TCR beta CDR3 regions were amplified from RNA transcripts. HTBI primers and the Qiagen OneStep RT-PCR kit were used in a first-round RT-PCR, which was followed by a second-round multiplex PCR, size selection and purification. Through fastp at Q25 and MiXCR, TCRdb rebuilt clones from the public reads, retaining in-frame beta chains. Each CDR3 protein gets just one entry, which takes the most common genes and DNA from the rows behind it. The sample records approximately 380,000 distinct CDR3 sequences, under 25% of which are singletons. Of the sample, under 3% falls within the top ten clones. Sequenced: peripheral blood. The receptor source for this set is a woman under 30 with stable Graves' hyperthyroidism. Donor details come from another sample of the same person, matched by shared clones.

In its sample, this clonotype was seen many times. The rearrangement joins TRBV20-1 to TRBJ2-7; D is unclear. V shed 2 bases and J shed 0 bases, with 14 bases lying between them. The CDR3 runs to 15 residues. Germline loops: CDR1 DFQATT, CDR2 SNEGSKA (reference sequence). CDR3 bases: TGCAGTGCTAGATTTGGGGAATTCATCTCCTACGAGCAGTACTTC. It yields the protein CSARFGEFISYEQYF.

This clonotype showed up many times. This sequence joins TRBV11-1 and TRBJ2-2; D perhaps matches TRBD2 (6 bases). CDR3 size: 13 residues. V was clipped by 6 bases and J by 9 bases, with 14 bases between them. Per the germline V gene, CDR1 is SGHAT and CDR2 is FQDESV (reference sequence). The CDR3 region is CASRNRLDRELFF. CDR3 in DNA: TGTGCCAGCAGGAACCGACTAGACAGGGAGCTGTTTTTT.

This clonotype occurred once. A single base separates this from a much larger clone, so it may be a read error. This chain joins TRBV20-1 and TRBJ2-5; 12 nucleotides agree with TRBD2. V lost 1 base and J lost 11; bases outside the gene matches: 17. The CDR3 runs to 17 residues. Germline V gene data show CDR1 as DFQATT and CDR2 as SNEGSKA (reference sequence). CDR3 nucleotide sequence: TGCAGTGCTAGAGCCAGACTAGCGGGAGTGGACTACAATGAGCAGTACTTC. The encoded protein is CSARARLAGVDYNEQYF.

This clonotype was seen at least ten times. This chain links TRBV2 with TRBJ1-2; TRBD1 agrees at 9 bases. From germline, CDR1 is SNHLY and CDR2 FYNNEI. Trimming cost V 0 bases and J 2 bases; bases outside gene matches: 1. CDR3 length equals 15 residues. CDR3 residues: CASSEAQGANYGYTF. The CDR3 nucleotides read TGTGCCAGCAGTGAAGCACAGGGGGCCAACTATGGCTACACCTTC.

Here the CDR3 DNA reads TGCGCCAGCAGCTTGCCAGGGTCGAACGAGCAGTACGTC. Protein product: CASSLPGSNEQYV. The chain combines TRBV5-1 with TRBJ2-7; the D gene is possibly TRBD1 (5 bases). The CDR3 consists of 13 residues. Trimming stripped 1 base from V and 5 bases from J, with 10 bases between. CDR1 and CDR2 from the germline V gene are SGHRS and YFSETQ.

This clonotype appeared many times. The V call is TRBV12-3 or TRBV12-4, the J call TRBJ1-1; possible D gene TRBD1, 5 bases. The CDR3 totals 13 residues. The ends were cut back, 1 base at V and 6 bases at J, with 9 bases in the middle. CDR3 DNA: TGTGCCAGCAGTTTAGAGCTGGGGGCTGAAGCTTTCTTT. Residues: CASSLELGAEAFF.

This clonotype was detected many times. As DNA, the CDR3 is TGTGCCAGCAGTGCCCTAGGGACAGGGTCCCATTTTAACTATGGCTACACCTTC. Protein sequence: CASSALGTGSHFNYGYTF. The chain uses TRBV6-1 and TRBJ1-2; the match to TRBD1 covers 9 bases. From germline, CDR1 is MNHNS and CDR2 SASEGT. Trimming cost V 4 bases and J 1 base; bases outside gene matches: 13. The CDR3 has 18 amino acids.

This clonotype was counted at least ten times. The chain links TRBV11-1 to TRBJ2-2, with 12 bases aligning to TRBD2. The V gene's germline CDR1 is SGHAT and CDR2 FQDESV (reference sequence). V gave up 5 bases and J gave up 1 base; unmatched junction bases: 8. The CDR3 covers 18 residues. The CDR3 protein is CASSPYQGLAGNTGELFF. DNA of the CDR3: TGTGCCAGCAGCCCCTACCAGGGACTAGCGGGGAACACCGGGGAGCTGTTTTTT.

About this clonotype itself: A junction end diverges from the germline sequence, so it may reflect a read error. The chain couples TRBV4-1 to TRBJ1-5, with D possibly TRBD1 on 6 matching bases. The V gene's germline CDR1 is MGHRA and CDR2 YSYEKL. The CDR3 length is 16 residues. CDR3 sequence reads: CVSSEVPGQGHQPQHF. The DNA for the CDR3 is TGCGTCAGCAGCGAAGTTCCGGGGCAGGGGCATCAGCCCCAGCATTTT.